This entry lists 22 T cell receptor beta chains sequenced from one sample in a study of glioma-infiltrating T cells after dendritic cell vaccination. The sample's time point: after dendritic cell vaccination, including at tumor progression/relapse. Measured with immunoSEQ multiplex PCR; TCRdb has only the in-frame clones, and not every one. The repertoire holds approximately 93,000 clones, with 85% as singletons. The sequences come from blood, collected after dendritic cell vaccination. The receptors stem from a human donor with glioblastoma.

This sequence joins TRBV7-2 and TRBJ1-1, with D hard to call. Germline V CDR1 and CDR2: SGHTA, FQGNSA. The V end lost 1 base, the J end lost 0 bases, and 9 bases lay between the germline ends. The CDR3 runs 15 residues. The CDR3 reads CASSLGPQVNTEAFF. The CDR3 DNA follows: TGTGCCAGCAGCTTAGGGCCCCAGGTGAACACTGAAGCTTTCTTT.

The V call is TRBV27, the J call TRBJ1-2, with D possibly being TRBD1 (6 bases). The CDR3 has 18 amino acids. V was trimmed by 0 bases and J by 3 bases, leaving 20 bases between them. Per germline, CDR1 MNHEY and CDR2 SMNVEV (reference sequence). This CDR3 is CASSLSGDRNRLYYGYTF. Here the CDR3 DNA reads TGTGCCAGCAGTTTATCAGGAGACAGGAACAGACTTTACTATGGCTACACCTTC.

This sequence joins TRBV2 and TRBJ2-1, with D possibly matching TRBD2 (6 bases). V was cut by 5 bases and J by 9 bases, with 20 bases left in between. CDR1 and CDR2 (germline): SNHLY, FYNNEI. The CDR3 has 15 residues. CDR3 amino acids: CASSYETSRRGEQFF. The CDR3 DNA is TGTGCCAGCAGTTATGAGACTAGTAGGAGGGGTGAGCAGTTCTTC. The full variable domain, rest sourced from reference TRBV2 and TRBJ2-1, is EPEVTQTPSHQVTQMGQEVILRCVPISNHLYFYWYRQILGQKVEFLVSFYNNEISEKSEIFDDQFSVERPDGSNFTLKIRSTKLEDSAMYFCASSYETSRRGEQFFGPGTRLTVL.

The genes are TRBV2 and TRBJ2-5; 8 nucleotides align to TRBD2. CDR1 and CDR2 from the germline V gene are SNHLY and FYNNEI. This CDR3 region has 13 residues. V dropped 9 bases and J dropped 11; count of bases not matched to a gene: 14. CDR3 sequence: CASSGLEVQEQYF. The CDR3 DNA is TGTGCCAGTTCGGGACTAGAAGTGCAAGAGCAGTACTTC. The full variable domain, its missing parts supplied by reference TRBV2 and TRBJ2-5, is EPEVTQTPSHQVTQMGQEVILRCVPISNHLYFYWYRQILGQKVEFLVSFYNNEISEKSEIFDDQFSVERPDGSNFTLKIRSTKLEDSAMYFCASSGLEVQEQYFGPGTRLLVL.

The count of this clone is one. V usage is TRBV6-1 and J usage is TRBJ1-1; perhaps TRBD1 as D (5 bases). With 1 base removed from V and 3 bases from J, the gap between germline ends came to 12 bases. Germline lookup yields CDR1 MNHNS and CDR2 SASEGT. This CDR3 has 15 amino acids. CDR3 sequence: CASSEVGGADTEAFF. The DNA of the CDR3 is TGTGCCAGCAGTGAAGTCGGCGGGGCAGACACTGAAGCTTTCTTT.

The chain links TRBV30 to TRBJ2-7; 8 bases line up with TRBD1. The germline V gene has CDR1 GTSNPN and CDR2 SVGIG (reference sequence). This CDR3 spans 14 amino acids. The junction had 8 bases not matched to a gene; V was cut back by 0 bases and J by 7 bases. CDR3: CAWSVLQGASEQYF. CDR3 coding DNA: TGTGCCTGGAGTGTACTTCAGGGGGCAAGTGAGCAGTACTTC.

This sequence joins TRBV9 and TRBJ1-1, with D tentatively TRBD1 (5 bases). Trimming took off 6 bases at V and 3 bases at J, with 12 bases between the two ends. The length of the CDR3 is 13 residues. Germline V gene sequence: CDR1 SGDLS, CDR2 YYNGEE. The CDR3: CASTPGYDTEAFF. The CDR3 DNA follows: TGTGCCAGCACCCCAGGGTACGACACTGAAGCTTTCTTT.

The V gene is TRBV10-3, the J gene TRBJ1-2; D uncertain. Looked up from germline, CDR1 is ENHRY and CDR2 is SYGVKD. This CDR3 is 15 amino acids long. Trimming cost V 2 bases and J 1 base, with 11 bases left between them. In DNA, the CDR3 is TGTGCCATCAGTGAGCCGGCAGGTGATAACTATGGCTACACCTTC. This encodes CAISEPAGDNYGYTF.

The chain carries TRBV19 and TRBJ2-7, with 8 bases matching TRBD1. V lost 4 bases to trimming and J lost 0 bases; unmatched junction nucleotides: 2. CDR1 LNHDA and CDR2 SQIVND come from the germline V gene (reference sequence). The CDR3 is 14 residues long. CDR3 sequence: CASSTTGVSYEQYF. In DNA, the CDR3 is TGTGCCAGTAGTACGACAGGGGTCTCCTACGAGCAGTACTTC. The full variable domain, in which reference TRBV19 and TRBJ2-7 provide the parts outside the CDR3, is DGGITQSPKYLFRKEGQNVTLSCEQNLNHDAMYWYRQDPGQGLRLIYYSQIVNDFQKGDIAEGYSVSREKKESFPLTVTSAQKNPTAFYLCASSTTGVSYEQYFGPGTRLTVT.

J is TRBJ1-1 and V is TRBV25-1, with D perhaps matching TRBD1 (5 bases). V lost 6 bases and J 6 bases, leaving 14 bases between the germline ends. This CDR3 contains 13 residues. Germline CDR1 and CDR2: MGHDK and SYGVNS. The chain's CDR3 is CASSFGGIPEAFF. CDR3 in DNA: TGTGCCAGCAGCTTCGGGGGTATTCCTGAAGCTTTCTTT.

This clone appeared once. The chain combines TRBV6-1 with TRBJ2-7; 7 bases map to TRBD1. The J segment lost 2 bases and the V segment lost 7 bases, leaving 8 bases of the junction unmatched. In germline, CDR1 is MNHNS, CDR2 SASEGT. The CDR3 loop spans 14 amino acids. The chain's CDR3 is CASKGTDRAYEQYF. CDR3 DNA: TGTGCCAGCAAGGGGACCGACAGGGCCTACGAGCAGTACTTC.

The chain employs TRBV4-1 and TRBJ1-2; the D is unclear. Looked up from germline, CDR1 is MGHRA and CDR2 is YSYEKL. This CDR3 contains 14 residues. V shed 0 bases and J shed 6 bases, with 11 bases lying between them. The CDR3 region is CASSQEATRDGYTF. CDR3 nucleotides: TGCGCCAGCAGCCAAGAAGCGACTCGAGATGGCTACACCTTC.

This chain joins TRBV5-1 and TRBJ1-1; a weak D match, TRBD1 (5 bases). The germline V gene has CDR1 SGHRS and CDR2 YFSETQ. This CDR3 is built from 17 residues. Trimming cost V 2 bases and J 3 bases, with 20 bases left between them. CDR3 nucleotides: TGCGCCAGCAGCTTAGGGACTCCCATTCTTGGATACACTGAAGCTTTCTTT. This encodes CASSLGTPILGYTEAFF.

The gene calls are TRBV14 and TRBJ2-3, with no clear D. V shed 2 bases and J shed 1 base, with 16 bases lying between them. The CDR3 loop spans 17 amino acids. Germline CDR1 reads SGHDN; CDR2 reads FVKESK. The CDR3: CASSQLWSSSRTDTQYF. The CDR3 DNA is TGTGCCAGCAGCCAACTATGGTCGTCCTCCCGCACAGATACGCAGTATTTT.

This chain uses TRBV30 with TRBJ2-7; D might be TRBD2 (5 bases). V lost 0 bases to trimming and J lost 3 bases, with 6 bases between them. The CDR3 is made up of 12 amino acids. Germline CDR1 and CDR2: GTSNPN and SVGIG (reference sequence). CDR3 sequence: CAWSVAVYEQYF. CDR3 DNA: TGTGCCTGGAGTGTAGCGGTCTACGAGCAGTACTTC.

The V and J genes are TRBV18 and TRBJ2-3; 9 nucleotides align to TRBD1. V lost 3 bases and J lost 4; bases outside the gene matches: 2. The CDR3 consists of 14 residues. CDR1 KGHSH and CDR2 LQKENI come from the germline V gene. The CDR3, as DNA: TGTGCCAGCTCACCGGGACAGGGTCCAGATACGCAGTATTTT. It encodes CASSPGQGPDTQYF.

The CDR3 sequence: CASTRTGTTNEKLFF. In nucleotides, the CDR3 is TGTGCCAGCACTAGGACAGGGACAACTAATGAAAAACTGTTTTTT. J is TRBJ1-4 and V is TRBV2; TRBD1 agrees at 8 bases. V lost 7 bases, J lost 0 bases, and 4 bases stayed unmatched. The CDR3 contains 15 residues. CDR1 and CDR2 (germline): SNHLY, FYNNEI.

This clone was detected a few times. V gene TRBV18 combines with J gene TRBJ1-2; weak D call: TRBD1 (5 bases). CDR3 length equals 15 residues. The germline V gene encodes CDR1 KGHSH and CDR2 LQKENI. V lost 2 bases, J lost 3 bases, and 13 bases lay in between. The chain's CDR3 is CASSPTQGTDYGYTF. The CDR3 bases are TGTGCCAGCTCACCAACTCAGGGCACCGACTATGGCTACACCTTC. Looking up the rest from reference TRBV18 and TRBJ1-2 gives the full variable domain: NAGVMQNPRHLVRRRGQEARLRCSPMKGHSHVYWYRQLPEEGLKFMVYLQKENIIDESGMPKERFSAEFPKEGPSILRIQQVVRGDSAAYFCASSPTQGTDYGYTFGSGTRLTVV.

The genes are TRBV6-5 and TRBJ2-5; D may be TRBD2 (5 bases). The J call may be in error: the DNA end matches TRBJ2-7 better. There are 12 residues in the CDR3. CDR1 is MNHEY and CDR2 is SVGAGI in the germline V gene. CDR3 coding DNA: TGTGCCAGCAGTCCGGGATTCTACGAGCAGTACTTC. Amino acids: CASSPGFYEQYF.

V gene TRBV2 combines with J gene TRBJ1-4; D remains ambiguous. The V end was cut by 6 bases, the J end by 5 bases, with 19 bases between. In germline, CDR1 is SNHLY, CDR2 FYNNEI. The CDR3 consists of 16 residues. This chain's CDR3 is CASRDHGLLGNEKLFF. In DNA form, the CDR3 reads TGTGCCAGCAGAGACCACGGACTCCTGGGGAATGAAAAACTGTTTTTT. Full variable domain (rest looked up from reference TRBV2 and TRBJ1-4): EPEVTQTPSHQVTQMGQEVILRCVPISNHLYFYWYRQILGQKVEFLVSFYNNEISEKSEIFDDQFSVERPDGSNFTLKIRSTKLEDSAMYFCASRDHGLLGNEKLFFGSGTQLSVL.

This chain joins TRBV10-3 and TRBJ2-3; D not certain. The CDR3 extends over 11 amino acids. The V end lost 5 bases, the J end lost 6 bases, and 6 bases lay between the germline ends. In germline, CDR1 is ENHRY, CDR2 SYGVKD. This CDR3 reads CAISPSDTQYF. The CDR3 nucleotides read TGTGCCATCAGTCCGTCTGATACGCAGTATTTT.

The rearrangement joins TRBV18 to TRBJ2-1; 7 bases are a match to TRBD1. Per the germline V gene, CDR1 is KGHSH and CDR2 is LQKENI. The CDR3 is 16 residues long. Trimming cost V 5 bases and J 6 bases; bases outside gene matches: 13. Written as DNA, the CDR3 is TGTGCCAGCTCAGGTAGGACAGGCGGAGGAGGCAATGAGCAGTTCTTC. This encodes CASSGRTGGGGNEQFF.